This TCR beta chain was identified in a study of blood T cell repertoires in COVID-19. Study context: From the United States, Italy and Spain came samples of acute and convalescent COVID-19. Sample material is recorded as cDNA or gDNA derived from T cells, B-cell-depleted T cells, or PBMCs.

The repertoire was sequenced with immunoSEQ multiplex PCR; TCRdb's copy has only in-frame clones and lacks some. This repertoire shows 270,000 or so clones, nearly 90% found once; its top ten account for around 4.6%. The CDR3 runs to 14 residues. The V gene lost 3 bases and the J gene lost 2 bases, with 11 bases spanning the gap. CDR1 is SGHAT and CDR2 is FQNNGV in the germline V gene. This chain links TRBV11-2 with TRBJ2-7; D ambiguous. The clonotype originates from a middle-aged woman who had recovered from COVID-19. The sample was peripheral blood. The CDR3 nucleotides read TGTGCCAGCAGCTTGTTGCGGAGAGCCTACGAGCAGTACTTC. Translated, it gives CASSLLRRAYEQYF. The full variable domain, with the rest looked up from reference TRBV11-2 and TRBJ2-7, is EAGVAQSPRYKIIEKRQSVAFWCNPISGHATLYWYQQILGQGPKLLIQFQNNGVVDDSQLPKDRFSAERLKGVDSTLKIQPAKLEDSAVYLCASSLLRRAYEQYFGPGTRLTVT.